The 13 T cell receptor beta chains below all came from one sample that was sequenced in a study of tumor and adjacent non-tumor tissue in lung cancer. RNA was extracted from bulk tissue without any cell sorting. Three rounds of nested PCR, following a modified ARM-PCR protocol, produced the TCRbeta library. TCRdb reprocessed the multiplex PCR reads via MiXCR and lists one record per CDR3 protein. The table lists 110,000 or so distinct CDR3 sequences, 75% of them singletons. Sequenced: lung tumor tissue. These receptors originate from a woman aged 55-69 years with non-small cell lung cancer.

About this clonotype: Given a much more abundant clone one base away, this may be a read error. V is TRBV5-6 and J is TRBJ1-5; no firm D call. CDR1 and CDR2 (germline): SGHDT, YYEEEE. The CDR3 has 14 residues. The CDR3 coding sequence is TGTGCCAGCAGCTTGGCAAAGGGCCGTCAGTCCCAGCATTTT. It encodes CASSLAKGRQSQHF.

Comment on this clonotype: A much larger clone lies a single base off, so this may be a read error. The chain links TRBV28 to TRBJ1-2; 9 nucleotides align to TRBD1. CDR1 MDHEN and CDR2 SYDVKM come from the germline V gene. Losses at the gene ends were 8 bases for V and 4 bases for J; bases not matched to a gene: 8. The length of the CDR3 is 14 residues. The CDR3: CASCSPQGAYGYTF. Written as DNA, the CDR3 is TGTGCCAGCTGTTCACCACAGGGGGCCTATGGCTACACCTTC.

With respect to this clonotype: The CDR3 does not close with the conserved phenylalanine or tryptophan, likely indicating a read error. The V gene is TRBV12-3 or TRBV12-4, the J gene TRBJ1-5, with D perhaps TRBD1 (6 bases). The CDR3 contains 18 residues. The CDR3 nucleotides read TGCAGCCGAGAAACGGTCGGACAGATTATCCATAGCAATCAGCGCCAGCATCTT. Translated: CSRETVGQIIHSNQRQHL.

In regard to this clonotype: The junction differs from germline at one of its ends, possibly a read error. The rearrangement joins TRBV28 to TRBJ2-7; a possible D gene is TRBD2 (5 bases). The germline V gene encodes CDR1 MDHEN and CDR2 SYDVKM. The CDR3 totals 16 residues. The CDR3 spells CVSNLRVGESSYEQYF. The CDR3 bases are TGTGTCAGCAATTTACGGGTCGGGGAAAGCTCCTACGAGCAGTACTTC.

This clonotype was seen once. It may be a read error: a sequence one base away is much more abundant. The V and J genes are TRBV28 and TRBJ2-4; 7 nucleotides agree with TRBD2. The CDR3 totals 17 residues. Germline V gene sequence: CDR1 MDHEN, CDR2 SYDVKM. This CDR3 is CASSLLADPGGKNVQYF. The DNA of the CDR3 is TGTGCCAGCAGTTTATTGGCGGACCCCGGGGGGAAAAACGTTCAGTACTTC.

This clonotype was seen once. The V gene is TRBV11-2, the J gene TRBJ1-6; D not resolved. This CDR3 is 14 amino acids long. Trimming stripped 4 bases from V and 7 bases from J, with 11 bases between. CDR1 is SGHAT and CDR2 is FQNNGV in the germline V gene. The CDR3: CASSSGPLNSPLHF. As DNA, the CDR3 is TGTGCCAGCAGCTCTGGACCTTTGAATTCACCCCTCCACTTT.

Concerning this clonotype itself: This may be a read error: a much more frequent sequence differs by one nucleotide. The V gene is TRBV20-1, the J gene TRBJ2-3, with TRBD2 matching over 7 bases. The V gene end was trimmed by 6 bases and the J gene end by 3 bases; junction bases not matched to a gene: 12. Per germline, CDR1 DFQATT and CDR2 SNEGSKA (reference sequence). CDR3 size: 15 residues. CDR3 protein: CSALLRRESTDTQYF. DNA of the CDR3: TGCAGTGCGTTACTTAGGCGGGAGAGTACAGATACGCAGTATTTT.

Comment on this clonotype: This may be a read error, as it is one base from a much larger clone. The CDR3 nucleotides read TGTGCCAGCAGGACCGACCGTACAAGCCCCACCGGGGAGCTGTTTTTT. Protein sequence: CASRTDRTSPTGELFF. The chain uses TRBV12-3 or TRBV12-4 and TRBJ2-2; D unresolved. This CDR3 region has 16 residues. The germline V and J ends were trimmed by 6 bases and 4 bases, with 18 bases remaining between them.

Concerning this clonotype itself: The junction and the germline gene differ at one end; a read error may be behind it. This chain uses TRBV11-3 with TRBJ1-4; a possible D gene is TRBD1 (5 bases). Germline V gene lookup returns CDR1 SGHNT and CDR2 YENEEA. The CDR3 consists of 17 residues. The CDR3 nucleotides read TGTGCCAGCAGCTTTGACAGACGAGATGCAACTAAGGAAAAACTTTTTTTT. It yields the protein CASSFDRRDATKEKLFF.

On this clonotype: A junction end diverges from the germline sequence, so it may reflect a read error. The chain combines TRBV20-1 with TRBJ2-7; tentatively, D is TRBD1 (6 bases). This CDR3 contains 13 residues. Looked up from germline, CDR1 is DFQATT and CDR2 is SNEGSKA (reference sequence). The CDR3 is CSATGEMYYEHYF. The CDR3 nucleotides are TGCAGTGCTACAGGGGAGATGTACTACGAGCACTACTTC.

This clonotype was counted only a few times. A junction end diverges from the germline sequence, so it may reflect a read error. The chain is built from TRBV11-1 and TRBJ1-2; D perhaps matches TRBD1 (6 bases). Germline V gives CDR1 SGHAT, CDR2 FQDESV (reference sequence). The CDR3 has 14 amino acids. CDR3: CASSSQGPFYGYTF. CDR3 bases: TGTGCCAGCAGCTCACAGGGACCGTTCTATGGATACACCTTC.

This clonotype was seen a handful of times. A much more abundant neighbour one base away suggests this may be a read error. CDR3 DNA sequence: TGTGCCACCAGCAGAGATTTGGGACAGGGGAACTATGGCTACACCTTC. Amino acid sequence: CATSRDLGQGNYGYTF. This chain joins TRBV15 and TRBJ1-2; 10 positions agree with TRBD1. This CDR3 contains 16 residues. V was pared by 0 bases and J by 2 bases, with 3 bases of the junction left unmatched. CDR1 is LNHNV and CDR2 is YYDKDF in the germline V gene (reference sequence). Full variable domain (missing parts from reference TRBV15 and TRBJ1-2): DAMVIQNPRYQVTQFGKPVTLSCSQTLNHNVMYWYQQKSSQAPKLLFHYYDKDFNNEADTPDNFQSRRPNTSFCFLDIRSPGLGDTAMYLCATSRDLGQGNYGYTFGSGTRLTVV.

In this sample, this clonotype turned up a few times. The germline gene is not matched at one end of the junction; a read error may be the cause. The rearrangement uses TRBV11-3 and TRBJ1-6; D is possibly TRBD1 (6 bases). Germline V gene data show CDR1 as SGHNT and CDR2 as YENEEA. The CDR3 is 15 amino acids. CDR3 amino acids: CASSLEDSYSSPFHF. CDR3 sequence (DNA): TGTGCCAGCAGCTTAGAGGACAGTTATAGTTCACCCTTCCACTTT.